These 14 T cell receptor beta chains were all obtained from the same sample, sequenced in a study of OX40 agonist ivuxolimab in advanced cancers. The library relied on the immunoSEQ multiplex PCR assay. This is the immuneACCESS table as TCRdb keeps it, with only in-frame sequences that have V and J called. A part of the clones is gone; compared with another copy, unresolved V genes explain less than half, and the rest is unexplained. For this sample the table gives fewer than 85,000 clones, of which about 88% were detected only once. The ten biggest clones cover 0.72% of the sample. The source material was CD4+ or CD8+ T cells sorted from blood, sampled in a trial of the OX40 agonist ivuxolimab. The source of these receptors is an adult with an advanced solid tumor such as melanoma, head and neck, liver or kidney cancer.

The rearrangement uses TRBV11-2 and TRBJ2-5; possibly TRBD1 or TRBD2 for D (5 bases each). Germline V gene sequence: CDR1 SGHAT, CDR2 FQNNGV. This CDR3 has 16 amino acids. With 2 bases removed from V and 1 base from J, the gap between germline ends came to 14 bases. The CDR3 reads CASSLRGAALQETQYF. CDR3 nucleotides: TGTGCCAGCAGCTTAAGAGGGGCGGCTCTCCAAGAGACCCAGTACTTC.

This sequence joins TRBV6-6 and TRBJ1-2; a possible D gene is TRBD1 (5 bases). Trimming pared 2 bases from V and 7 bases from J, leaving 17 bases between. CDR1 is MNHNY and CDR2 is SVGAGI in the germline V gene (reference sequence). The CDR3 extends over 15 amino acids. CDR3: CASSYTQEPRPGYTF. The CDR3 nucleotides read TGTGCCAGCAGTTACACACAGGAGCCAAGGCCTGGCTACACCTTC.

The chain couples TRBV5-1 to TRBJ1-3; D unresolved. V gave up 4 bases and J gave up 0 bases, with 8 bases separating them. Per the germline V gene, CDR1 is SGHRS and CDR2 is YFSETQ. This CDR3 is built from 14 residues. CDR3 DNA: TGCGCCAGCAGCCCGATGGACTCTGGAAACACCATATATTTT. Residues: CASSPMDSGNTIYF.

This rearrangement joins TRBV9 to TRBJ1-3; D ambiguous. Trimming pared 5 bases from V and 8 bases from J, leaving 14 bases between. The CDR3 covers 13 residues. Germline CDR1 reads SGDLS; CDR2 reads YYNGEE. This CDR3 reads CASRPPLGDTIYF. The CDR3 region has the DNA TGTGCCAGCAGGCCGCCCCTTGGGGACACCATATATTTT.

This chain connects TRBV27 to TRBJ2-5, with 7 nucleotides matching TRBD1. Germline V gene data show CDR1 as MNHEY and CDR2 as SMNVEV (reference sequence). Unmatched junction bases numbered 5, after V lost 5 bases and J lost 5 bases. The CDR3 runs to 13 residues. The CDR3: CASSVTGLETQYF. The CDR3 bases are TGTGCCAGCAGTGTGACAGGGTTGGAGACCCAGTACTTC.

This clone was recorded once. The J gene is TRBJ1-2, the V gene TRBV5-1, with unresolved D. From germline, CDR1 is SGHRS and CDR2 YFSETQ. V was cut by 2 bases and J by 2 bases, with 10 bases left in between. CDR3 length: 14 residues. CDR3 sequence (DNA): TGCGCCAGCAGCTTACAGACATCCAACTATGGCTACACCTTC. Protein sequence: CASSLQTSNYGYTF.

The chain links TRBV28 to TRBJ1-1; D not resolved. The germline V and J ends were trimmed by 10 bases and 4 bases, with 10 bases remaining between them. Looked up from germline, CDR1 is MDHEN and CDR2 is SYDVKM. The CDR3 consists of 11 residues. The CDR3 bases are TGTGCCATCGGGCCCCGCACTGAAGCTTTCTTT. Translated: CAIGPRTEAFF.

As DNA, the CDR3 is TGCGCCAGCAGCCAAGCCTGGGTGACAGGGGGCGCAGATACGCAGTATTTT. It encodes CASSQAWVTGGADTQYF. The chain joins TRBV4-3 to TRBJ2-3; 10 bases fit TRBD1. The CDR3 has 17 residues. The J segment lost 4 bases and the V segment lost 1 base, leaving 8 bases of the junction unmatched. The V gene's germline CDR1 is LGHNA and CDR2 YSLEER.

CDR3 in amino acids: CASSPRTSGEQFF. CDR3 sequence (DNA): TGTGCCAGCAGCCCCCGGACTAGCGGTGAGCAGTTCTTC. This chain joins TRBV9 and TRBJ2-1, with 10 bases matching TRBD2. The CDR3 covers 13 residues. The germline CDR1 and CDR2 sequences are SGDLS and YYNGEE. The V and J ends lost 4 bases and 9 bases, in that order; junction bases with no gene match: 4.

This sequence joins TRBV7-8 and TRBJ1-2; 7 bases map to TRBD1. CDR3 length: 14 residues. V gave up 4 bases and J gave up 6 bases; unmatched junction bases: 8. Germline V lookup: CDR1 SGHVS, CDR2 FQNEAQ. The CDR3 nucleotides are TGTGCCAGCAGCTCCGAAAACAGGGGCAATGGCTACACCTTC. It yields the protein CASSSENRGNGYTF.

The rearrangement joins TRBV6-5 to TRBJ1-6; D ambiguous. Trimming left V 6 bases short and J 8 bases short, with 14 bases between. Germline CDR1 reads MNHEY; CDR2 reads SVGAGI. This CDR3 is 14 amino acids long. The CDR3 bases are TGTGCCAGCAGCAAGGGCCTCGAGGATTCACCCCTCCACTTT. This encodes CASSKGLEDSPLHF.

The chain combines TRBV6-5 with TRBJ2-7, with a tentative D call TRBD1 (6 bases). V lost 5 bases and J lost 4, with 18 bases in between. The germline V gene has CDR1 MNHEY and CDR2 SVGAGI. The length of the CDR3 is 15 residues. The CDR3 region has the DNA TGTGCCAGCAGTAGAAGCGGTGGACAGCCTTACGAGCAGTACTTC. This gives the protein CASSRSGGQPYEQYF.

This chain links TRBV7-2 with TRBJ1-1; maybe TRBD1 (6 bases). V dropped 2 bases and J dropped 13 bases, with 14 bases sitting between them. Per germline, CDR1 SGHTA and CDR2 FQGNSA. CDR3 size: 12 residues. In nucleotides, the CDR3 is TGTGCCAGCAGCTTAATGGCAGGGGAGGGTTTCTTT. Its translation is CASSLMAGEGFF. The full variable domain, with the rest looked up from reference TRBV7-2 and TRBJ1-1, is GAGVSQSPSNKVTEKGKDVELRCDPISGHTALYWYRQSLGQGLEFLIYFQGNSAPDKSGLPSDRFSAERTGGSVSTLTIQRTQQEDSAVYLCASSLMAGEGFFGQGTRLTVV.

This clone showed up just a few times. This sequence joins TRBV4-1 and TRBJ1-1, with D perhaps TRBD1 (6 bases). Germline V gene data show CDR1 as MGHRA and CDR2 as YSYEKL. V lost 5 bases, J lost 5 bases, and 15 bases lay in between. CDR3 size: 14 residues. The CDR3 DNA is TGCGCCAGCAGCATGGGGGGGGCACAGACTGAAGCTTTCTTT. This codes for CASSMGGAQTEAFF.